Shown below are 3 T cell receptor beta chains from a single sample sequenced in a study of T cell responses to AZD1222 COVID-19 vaccine. Data came from immunoSEQ multiplex PCR; TCRdb stores just in-frame clones and leaves some out. Counted here are approximately 100,000 clones, more than 70% occurring once; the ten biggest clones make up about 10%. The specimen was peripheral blood, collected 28 days after the second AZD1222 dose. The receptors were sampled from an adult who received the AZD1222 COVID-19 vaccine.

The chain couples TRBV6-5 to TRBJ1-4; 8 bases fit TRBD1. The J segment lost 8 bases and the V segment lost 4 bases, leaving 6 bases of the junction unmatched. Germline-derived CDR1 and CDR2 are MNHEY and SVGAGI. The CDR3 extends over 14 amino acids. This CDR3 reads CASSSRTGKEKLFF. CDR3 DNA sequence: TGTGCCAGCAGTTCTAGGACAGGGAAGGAAAAACTGTTTTTT.

CDR3 residues: CASSPPTSRLAGGVGELFF. As DNA, the CDR3 is TGCGCCAGCAGCCCCCCCACTTCCCGACTAGCGGGAGGGGTAGGGGAGCTGTTTTTT. The chain couples TRBV5-1 to TRBJ2-2, with 14 nucleotides matching TRBD2. The germline CDR1 and CDR2 sequences are SGHRS and YFSETQ. The trim removed 4 bases at V and 8 bases at J, leaving 16 bases unmatched. The CDR3 totals 19 residues.

This chain uses TRBV7-2 with TRBJ2-1; D remains unclear. The CDR3 sequence is 12 residues long. Germline-derived CDR1 and CDR2 are SGHTA and FQGNSA. With 2 bases removed from V and 10 bases from J, the gap between germline ends came to 9 bases. The CDR3 sequence is CASSLPPEEQFF. DNA of the CDR3: TGTGCCAGCAGCTTACCCCCGGAGGAGCAGTTCTTC.